Below are 22 T cell receptor beta chains sequenced from a single sample in a study of T cells expressing NK-cell markers. TCRdb reprocessed the 5' RACE reads and reports one entry per CDR3 protein, with no DNA. The specimen's table records 300,000 to 500,000 distinct CDR3 sequences. Sequencing input: blood T cells: a sorted CD56 or NKG2C T cell subset, CD4+ or CD8+ T cells, or bulk PBMC T cells (not recorded which). These receptors were obtained from a woman between 45 and 65 years old in good health.

The V gene is TRBV29-1, the J gene TRBJ1-1. Per the germline V gene, CDR1 is SQVTM and CDR2 is ANQGSEA. The CDR3 has 12 amino acids. CDR3 region: CSVDRLNTEAFF. The full variable domain, with the rest looked up from reference TRBV29-1 and TRBJ1-1, is SAVISQKPSRDICQRGTSLTIQCQVDSQVTMMFWYRQQPGQSLTLIATANQGSEATYESGFVIDKFPISRPNLTFSTLTVSNMSPEDSSIYLCSVDRLNTEAFFGQGTRLTVV.

The rearrangement joins TRBV28 to TRBJ2-5; no DNA is available, so the TRBD2 call from TCRdb remains unchecked. Germline V gives CDR1 MDHEN, CDR2 SYDVKM. The CDR3 is 13 amino acids. The CDR3 reads CASSLIGGETQYF.

The chain employs TRBV2 and TRBJ2-4; the D gene TCRdb calls, TRBD2, cannot be checked with no DNA. Germline loops: CDR1 SNHLY, CDR2 FYNNEI. The CDR3 contains 13 residues. CDR3 in amino acids: CASSAGGGNIQYF.

V and J are TRBV27 and TRBJ2-1; TCRdb names TRBD2, which stays unverified in the absence of DNA. This CDR3 is built from 16 residues. Germline lookup yields CDR1 MNHEY and CDR2 SMNVEV (reference sequence). CDR3 loop: CASSLPGLAGWNEQFF.

This chain uses TRBV7-8 with TRBJ2-3; TCRdb lists TRBD1, though no DNA is available to test this call. The CDR3 is 14 residues long. Per germline, CDR1 SGHVS and CDR2 FQNEAQ. The CDR3 here is CASSLSAGRDTQYF.

The chain uses TRBV5-1 and TRBJ2-6; TCRdb names TRBD1, which stays unverified in the absence of DNA. Germline-derived CDR1 and CDR2 are SGHRS and YFSETQ. This CDR3 spans 19 amino acids. CDR3 amino acids: CASSLGGPRGGSGANVLTF. The whole variable domain, filled in from reference TRBV5-1 and TRBJ2-6, reads KAGVTQTPRYLIKTRGQQVTLSCSPISGHRSVSWYQQTPGQGLQFLFEYFSETQRNKGNFPGRFSGRQFSNSRSEMNVSTLELGDSALYLCASSLGGPRGGSGANVLTFGAGSRLTVL.

This chain connects TRBV7-6 to TRBJ2-5; TCRdb outputs TRBD2, but without DNA this stays unchecked. Germline V gene sequence: CDR1 SGHVS, CDR2 FNYEAQ. The CDR3 sequence is 12 residues long. The CDR3 here is CASAGGWETQYF.

CDR3 protein: CASSLSGPVGLAGGGTDTQYF. J is TRBJ2-3 and V is TRBV11-2; TCRdb calls TRBD2, which cannot be checked without DNA. There are 21 residues in the CDR3. CDR1 and CDR2 from the germline V gene are SGHAT and FQNNGV.

V and J are TRBV5-1 and TRBJ2-1; the D call of TRBD2 rests on TCRdb alone, since no DNA is present to check it. Germline CDR1 is SGHRS and CDR2 is YFSETQ. This CDR3 comprises 16 residues. The CDR3 loop is CASSAGLAGDVYEQFF.

The rearrangement uses TRBV7-6 and TRBJ2-3; TCRdb gives TRBD2 as the D gene, but with no DNA this cannot be confirmed. This CDR3 contains 17 residues. Germline CDR1 reads SGHVS; CDR2 reads FNYEAQ. CDR3 region: CASSPGLAGGSRNTQYF.

The genes are TRBV6-4 and TRBJ1-2; TCRdb names TRBD1, which stays unverified in the absence of DNA. Germline-derived CDR1 and CDR2 are MRHNA and SNTAGT. The CDR3 totals 11 residues. Here the CDR3 reads CASNRDRDYTF.

CDR3 in amino acids: CASSPGLTDTQYF. This chain connects TRBV28 to TRBJ2-3; TCRdb indicates TRBD2, and absent DNA this call remains unverified. This CDR3 spans 13 amino acids. Germline V gene lookup returns CDR1 MDHEN and CDR2 SYDVKM.

The V gene is TRBV9, the J gene TRBJ1-1; TCRdb designates TRBD1, a call that cannot be tested without DNA. From germline, CDR1 is SGDLS and CDR2 YYNGEE. The CDR3 contains 16 residues. The CDR3 sequence is CASSGTDKARDTEAFF.

The chain employs TRBV6-2 or TRBV6-3 and TRBJ2-1. Germline V gives CDR1 MNHEY, CDR2 SVGEGT. The CDR3 length is 15 residues. CDR3 region: CASSYSDGAYNEQFF.

The genes are TRBV6-2 or TRBV6-3 and TRBJ1-1. CDR3 length: 15 amino acids. CDR1 and CDR2 from the germline V gene are MNHEY and SVGEGT. This CDR3 is CASSYTGTWFAEAFF.

The V call is TRBV12-3 or TRBV12-4, the J call TRBJ2-1; TCRdb's assignment of TRBD2 cannot be checked, as there is no DNA. The CDR3 length is 12 residues. The CDR3 sequence is CASRRTSFEQFF.

The J gene is TRBJ2-5, the V gene TRBV11-3; the TRBD2 assignment by TCRdb is unverifiable without DNA. Per germline, CDR1 SGHNT and CDR2 YENEEA. The CDR3 is 18 residues long. The CDR3 protein is CASSLDRGLAPKSTIQYF. The complete variable domain, with remaining parts taken from reference TRBV11-3 and TRBJ2-5, reads EAGVVQSPRYKIIEKKQPVAFWCNPISGHNTLYWYLQNLGQGPELLIRYENEEAVDDSQLPKDRFSAERLKGVDSTLKIQPAELGDSAVYLCASSLDRGLAPKSTIQYFGPGTRLLVL.

The chain recombines TRBV18 with TRBJ1-4; the D call from TCRdb, TRBD1, cannot be confirmed without DNA. The CDR3 runs 17 residues. Germline V gene data show CDR1 as KGHSH and CDR2 as LQKENI. This CDR3 is CASSPTSGSLSREKLFF.

The V call is TRBV6-1, the J call TRBJ2-1; TCRdb calls TRBD1, which cannot be checked without DNA. This CDR3 region has 16 residues. The germline V gene encodes CDR1 MNHNS and CDR2 SASEGT. CDR3 amino acids: CASSERLFEGGSEQFF.

CDR3: CASSLVTQGEAFF. This chain links TRBV11-3 with TRBJ1-1; as DNA is missing, the TRBD1 call by TCRdb cannot be tested. Germline V gene lookup returns CDR1 SGHNT and CDR2 YENEEA. The CDR3 loop spans 13 amino acids. The variable domain in full, completed from reference TRBV11-3 and TRBJ1-1, reads EAGVVQSPRYKIIEKKQPVAFWCNPISGHNTLYWYLQNLGQGPELLIRYENEEAVDDSQLPKDRFSAERLKGVDSTLKIQPAELGDSAVYLCASSLVTQGEAFFGQGTRLTVV.

The gene calls are TRBV7-8 and TRBJ1-4; TCRdb returns TRBD1, unconfirmable since there is no DNA. Germline values: CDR1 SGHVS, CDR2 FQNEAQ. The CDR3 extends over 15 amino acids. This chain's CDR3 is CASSLAGAGLEKLFF.

V is TRBV27 and J is TRBJ2-3; the TRBD2 assignment by TCRdb is unverifiable without DNA. Germline lookup yields CDR1 MNHEY and CDR2 SMNVEV (reference sequence). This CDR3 has 15 amino acids. CDR3 sequence: CASRREGISGDTQYF.